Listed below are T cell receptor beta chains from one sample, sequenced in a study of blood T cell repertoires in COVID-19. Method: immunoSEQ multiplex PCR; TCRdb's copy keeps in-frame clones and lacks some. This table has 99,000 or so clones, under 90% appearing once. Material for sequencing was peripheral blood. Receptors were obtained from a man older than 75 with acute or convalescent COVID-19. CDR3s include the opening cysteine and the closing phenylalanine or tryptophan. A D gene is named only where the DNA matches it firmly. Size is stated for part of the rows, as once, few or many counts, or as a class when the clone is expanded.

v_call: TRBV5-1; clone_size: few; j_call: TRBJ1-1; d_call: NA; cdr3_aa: CASSLGTKNAEAFF; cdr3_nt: TGCGCCAGCAGCTTGGGTACAAAGAACGCTGAAGCTTTCTTT
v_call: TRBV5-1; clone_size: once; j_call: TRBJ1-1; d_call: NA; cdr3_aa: CASSLEGTQAAFF; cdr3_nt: TGCGCCAGCAGCTTGGAAGGGACTCAGGCAGCTTTCTTT
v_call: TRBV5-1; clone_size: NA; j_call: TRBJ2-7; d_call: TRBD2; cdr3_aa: CASSLTSGSSYEQYF; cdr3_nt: TGCGCCAGCAGCCTAACTAGCGGGAGCTCCTACGAGCAGTACTTC
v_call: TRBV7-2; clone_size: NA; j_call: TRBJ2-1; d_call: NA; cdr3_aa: CASSLNGNNEQFF; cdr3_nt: TGTGCCAGCAGCTTAAACGGGAACAATGAGCAGTTCTTC
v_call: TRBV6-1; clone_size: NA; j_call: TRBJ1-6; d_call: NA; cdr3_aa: CASSEMSSYNSPLHF; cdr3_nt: TGTGCCAGCAGTGAAATGAGCTCCTATAATTCACCCCTCCACTTT
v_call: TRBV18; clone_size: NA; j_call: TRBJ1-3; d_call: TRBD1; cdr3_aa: CASSIGQGSGNTIYF; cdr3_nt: TGTGCCAGCTCAATCGGACAGGGCTCTGGAAACACCATATATTTT
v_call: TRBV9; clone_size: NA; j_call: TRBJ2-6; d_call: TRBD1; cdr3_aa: CASSVVGTGGASGANVLTF; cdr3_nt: TGTGCCAGCAGCGTAGTGGGGACAGGGGGCGCGTCTGGGGCCAACGTCCTGACTTTC
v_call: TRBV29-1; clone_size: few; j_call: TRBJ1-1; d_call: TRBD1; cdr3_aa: CSVRQGQLEAFF; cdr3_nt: TGCAGCGTCCGACAGGGGCAACTTGAAGCTTTCTTT
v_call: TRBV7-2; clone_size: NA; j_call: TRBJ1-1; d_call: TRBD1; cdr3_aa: CASSLQGAHTEAFF; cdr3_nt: TGTGCCAGCAGCTTACAGGGGGCGCACACTGAAGCTTTCTTT
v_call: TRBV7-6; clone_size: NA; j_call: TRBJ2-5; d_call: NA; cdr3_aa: CASSFTHQETQYF; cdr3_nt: TGTGCCAGCAGCTTCACTCACCAAGAGACCCAGTACTTC
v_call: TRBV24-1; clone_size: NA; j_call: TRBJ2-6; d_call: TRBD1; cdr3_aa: CATRTGDTVRSGANVLTF; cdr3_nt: TGTGCCACCAGGACAGGGGACACCGTTAGGTCTGGGGCCAACGTCCTGACTTTC
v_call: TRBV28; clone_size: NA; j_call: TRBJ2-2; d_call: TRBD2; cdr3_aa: CASRPGLAGVGELFF; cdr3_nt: TGTGCCAGCAGACCGGGACTAGCGGGAGTCGGGGAGCTGTTTTTT
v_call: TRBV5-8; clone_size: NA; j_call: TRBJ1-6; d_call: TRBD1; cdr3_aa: CASSLVTGGNSPLHF; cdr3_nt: TGTGCCAGCAGCTTGGTGACAGGGGGAAATTCACCCCTCCACTTT
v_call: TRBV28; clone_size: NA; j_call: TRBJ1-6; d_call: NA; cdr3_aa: CASSPPYSPLHF; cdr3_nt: TGTGCCAGCAGTCCTCCCTATTCACCCCTCCACTTT
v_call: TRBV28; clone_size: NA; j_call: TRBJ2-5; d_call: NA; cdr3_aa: CASSRSETQYF; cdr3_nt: TGTGCCAGCAGTCGTAGTGAGACCCAGTACTTC
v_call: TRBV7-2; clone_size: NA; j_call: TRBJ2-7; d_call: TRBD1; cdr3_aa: CASSPQGVPYEQYF; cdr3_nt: TGTGCCAGCAGCCCTCAGGGGGTACCCTACGAGCAGTACTTC
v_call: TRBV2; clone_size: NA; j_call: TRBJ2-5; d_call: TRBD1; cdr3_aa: CASSDDRVSQETQYF; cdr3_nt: TGTGCCAGCAGTGATGACAGGGTTAGCCAAGAGACCCAGTACTTC
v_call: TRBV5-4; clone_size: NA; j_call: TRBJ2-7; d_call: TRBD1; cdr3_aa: CASSGYRGVRGYEQYF; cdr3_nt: TGTGCCAGCAGCGGTTACAGGGGTGTGAGGGGCTACGAGCAGTACTTC
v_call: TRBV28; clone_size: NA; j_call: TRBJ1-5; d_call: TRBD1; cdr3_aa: CASSFPLRGNQPQHF; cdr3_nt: TGTGCCAGCAGTTTTCCCCTCAGGGGGAATCAGCCCCAGCATTTT
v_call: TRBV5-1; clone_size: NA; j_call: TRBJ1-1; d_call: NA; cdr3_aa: CASSLEPLIGEAFF; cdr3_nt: TGCGCCAGCAGCTTGGAACCACTTATCGGTGAAGCTTTCTTT
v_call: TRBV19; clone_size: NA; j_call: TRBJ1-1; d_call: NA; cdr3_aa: CASSMSHGGNTEAFF; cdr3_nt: TGTGCCAGTAGTATGTCGCACGGGGGGAACACTGAAGCTTTCTTT
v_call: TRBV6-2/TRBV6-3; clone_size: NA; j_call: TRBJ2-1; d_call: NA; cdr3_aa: CASSFQGGTSRPNEQFF; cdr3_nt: TGTGCCAGCAGTTTCCAGGGAGGAACAAGTAGGCCCAATGAGCAGTTCTTC
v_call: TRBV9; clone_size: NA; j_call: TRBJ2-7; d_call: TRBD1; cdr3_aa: CASSELPGQGRYEQYF; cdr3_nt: TGTGCCAGCAGCGAGCTACCGGGACAGGGACGGTACGAGCAGTACTTC
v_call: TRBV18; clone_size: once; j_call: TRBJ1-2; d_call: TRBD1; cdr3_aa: CASSPLGQGDYGYTF; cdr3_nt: TGTGCCAGCTCACCCCTAGGACAGGGGGACTATGGCTACACCTTC